The present TCR beta chain was sequenced within a study of T cells in Graves' hyperthyroidism and ophthalmopathy. Amplified regions were TCR beta CDR3 sequences from RNA transcripts. During a first-round RT-PCR of the TCR CDR3, the HTBI primer set was used. TCRdb reprocessed the multiplex PCR reads via MiXCR and lists one record per CDR3 protein. The table has 360,000 or so distinct CDR3 sequences, about a sixth seen once; the top ten hold less than 20%. The germline V gene encodes CDR1 SEHNR and CDR2 FQNEAQ (reference sequence). With 5 bases removed from V and 5 bases from J, the gap between germline ends came to 12 bases. This CDR3 comprises 13 residues. This clonotype was observed many times.

Material: blood. The chain employs TRBV7-9 and TRBJ1-2; weak D call: TRBD1 (6 bases). This sequence was found in a woman between 40 and 50 years old with Graves' ophthalmopathy. The CDR3 DNA is TGTGCCAGCAGCCAAACAGGGATATATGGCTACACCTTC. Amino acids: CASSQTGIYGYTF.